One T cell receptor beta chain is described in this entry. TCRdb's copy holds only in-frame clones and misses some; the assay was immunoSEQ multiplex PCR. Of a few hundred thousand clones in the sample, 88% were seen once. The sample comes from a study of blood T cell repertoires in COVID-19. About the study: The cDNA or gDNA used as material had been derived from T cells, B-cell-depleted T cells, or PBMCs.

J lost 8 bases, V lost 4 bases, and 8 bases had no gene match. CDR1 SGHRS and CDR2 YFSETQ come from the germline V gene. The CDR3 length is 14 residues. This clonotype was obtained from a woman aged 40 to 49 with acute COVID-19. Sample: PBMCs or T cells enriched from blood (not recorded which). The V gene is TRBV5-1, the J gene TRBJ1-2; 10 positions agree with TRBD1. CDR3 loop: CASSPGDRGRGYTF. In DNA, the CDR3 is TGCGCCAGCAGCCCAGGAGACAGGGGGCGCGGCTACACCTTC.